A single sample gave rise to the 7 T cell receptor beta chains below, sequenced in a study of blood T cell repertoires in COVID-19. The assay was immunoSEQ multiplex PCR, and TCRdb's table has in-frame clones only and misses some. Altogether about 120,000 clones are present, approximately 80% being singletons, with the ten largest covering 9.5% to 13%. Sequencing was carried out using peripheral blood. The receptors originated from a human donor in a cohort sampled during active COVID-19.

The rearrangement uses TRBV6-5 and TRBJ1-1; D unresolved. From germline, CDR1 is MNHEY and CDR2 SVGAGI. V lost 3 bases and J 4 bases, leaving 12 bases between the germline ends. There are 14 residues in the CDR3. The CDR3 nucleotides are TGTGCCAGCAGTTATATGCGGGTGCCCACTGAAGCTTTCTTT. The encoded protein is CASSYMRVPTEAFF.

This clone was recorded once. The chain is built from TRBV19 and TRBJ2-5, with D tentatively TRBD1 (6 bases). V was cut by 4 bases and J by 5 bases, with 11 bases left in between. The CDR3 sequence is 13 residues long. CDR1 is LNHDA, CDR2 SQIVND, per germline (reference sequence). CDR3 amino acids: CASSNPRGETQYF. Here the CDR3 DNA reads TGTGCCAGTAGTAACCCCAGGGGCGAGACCCAGTACTTC.

V usage is TRBV6-1 and J usage is TRBJ2-1, with D perhaps matching TRBD1 (6 bases). The CDR3 sequence is 16 residues long. The germline CDR1 and CDR2 sequences are MNHNS and SASEGT. V lost 0 bases to trimming and J lost 5 bases, with 14 bases between them. The CDR3 sequence is CASSEAPAGVNNEQFF. DNA of the CDR3: TGTGCCAGCAGTGAAGCCCCGGCAGGGGTAAACAATGAGCAGTTCTTC.

The chain uses TRBV5-8 and TRBJ2-3; no reliable D call. The germline V and J ends were trimmed by 0 bases and 1 base, with 15 bases remaining between them. Germline CDR1 reads SGHTS; CDR2 reads YDEGEE. This CDR3 spans 17 amino acids. CDR3 loop: CASSLGVAAIGTDTQYF. The CDR3 nucleotides read TGTGCCAGCAGCTTGGGAGTGGCAGCGATAGGCACAGATACGCAGTATTTT. Based on the CDR3 plus reference TRBV5-8 and TRBJ2-3, the full variable domain is EAGVTQSPTHLIKTRGQQATLRCSPISGHTSVYWYQQALGLGLQFLLWYDEGEERNRGNFPPRFSGRQFPNYSSELNVNALELEDSALYLCASSLGVAAIGTDTQYFGPGTRLTVL.

J is TRBJ2-5 and V is TRBV6-5; 10 bases are a match to TRBD2. Germline-derived CDR1 and CDR2 are MNHEY and SVGAGI. This CDR3 comprises 15 residues. Germline trimming cut 5 bases from V and 6 bases from J; bases unmatched to any gene: 9. CDR3 coding DNA: TGTGCCAGCAGTCCAACCGAGCGGGGGGGTAAGACCCAGTACTTC. It translates to CASSPTERGGKTQYF.

This chain connects TRBV3-1 (or the pseudogene TRBV3-2) to TRBJ1-1; 7 bases are shared with TRBD1. Per the germline V gene, CDR1 is LGHDT and CDR2 is YNNKEL (reference sequence). CDR3 size: 13 residues. The V segment lost 6 bases and the J segment 3 bases; nucleotides outside the gene matches: 4. In DNA, the CDR3 is TGTGCCAGCAGTCTCAGGGGGTACACTGAAGCTTTCTTT. Encoded protein: CASSLRGYTEAFF.

The gene calls are TRBV19 and TRBJ2-5, with 8 bases identical to TRBD2. The length of the CDR3 is 15 residues. Per the germline V gene, CDR1 is LNHDA and CDR2 is SQIVND (reference sequence). J gave up 4 bases and V 3 bases, and 7 bases lay outside the gene matches. As DNA, the CDR3 is TGTGCCAGTAGTATCGGGGGGGCGCGTGGAGAGACCCAGTACTTC. Translation gives CASSIGGARGETQYF.